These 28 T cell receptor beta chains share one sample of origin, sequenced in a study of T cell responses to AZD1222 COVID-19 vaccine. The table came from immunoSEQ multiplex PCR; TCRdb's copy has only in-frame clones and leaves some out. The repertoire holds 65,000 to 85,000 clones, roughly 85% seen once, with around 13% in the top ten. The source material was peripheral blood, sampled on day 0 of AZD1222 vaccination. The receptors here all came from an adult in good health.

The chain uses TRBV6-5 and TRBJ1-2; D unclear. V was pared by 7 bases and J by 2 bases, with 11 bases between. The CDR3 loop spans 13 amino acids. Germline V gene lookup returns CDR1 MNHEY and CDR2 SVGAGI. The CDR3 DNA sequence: TGTGCCAGCACGAGGGATCAGAACTATGGCTACACCTTC. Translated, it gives CASTRDQNYGYTF.

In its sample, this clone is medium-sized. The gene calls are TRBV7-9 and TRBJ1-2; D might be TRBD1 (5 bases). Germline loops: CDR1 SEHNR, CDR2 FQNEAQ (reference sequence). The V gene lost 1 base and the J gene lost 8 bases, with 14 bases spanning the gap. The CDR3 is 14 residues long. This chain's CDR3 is CASSLDGRGSGYTF. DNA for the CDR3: TGTGCCAGCAGCTTAGACGGTCGGGGCTCCGGCTACACCTTC. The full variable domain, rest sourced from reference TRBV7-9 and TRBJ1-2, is DTGVSQNPRHKITKRGQNVTFRCDPISEHNRLYWYRQTLGQGPEFLTYFQNEAQLEKSRLLSDRFSAERPKGSFSTLEIQRTEQGDSAMYLCASSLDGRGSGYTFGSGTRLTVV.

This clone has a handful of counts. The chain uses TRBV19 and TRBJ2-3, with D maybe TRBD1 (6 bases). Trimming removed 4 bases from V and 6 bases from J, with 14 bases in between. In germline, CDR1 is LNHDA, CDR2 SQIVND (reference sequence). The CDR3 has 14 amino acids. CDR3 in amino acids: CASSTNRDKDTQYF. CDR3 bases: TGTGCCAGTAGTACAAACCGGGACAAGGATACGCAGTATTTT.

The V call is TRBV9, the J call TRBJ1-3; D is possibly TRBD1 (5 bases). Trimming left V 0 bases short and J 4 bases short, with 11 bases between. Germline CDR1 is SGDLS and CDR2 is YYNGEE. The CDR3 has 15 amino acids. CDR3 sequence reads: CASSVGAGGGNTIYF. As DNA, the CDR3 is TGTGCCAGCAGCGTAGGAGCGGGGGGAGGAAACACCATATATTTT.

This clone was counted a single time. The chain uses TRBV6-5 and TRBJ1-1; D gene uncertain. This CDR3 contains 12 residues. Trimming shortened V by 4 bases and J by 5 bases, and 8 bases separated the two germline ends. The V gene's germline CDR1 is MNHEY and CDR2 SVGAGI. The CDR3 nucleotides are TGTGCCAGCAGTTGGCGGAATACTGAAGCTTTCTTT. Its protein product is CASSWRNTEAFF.

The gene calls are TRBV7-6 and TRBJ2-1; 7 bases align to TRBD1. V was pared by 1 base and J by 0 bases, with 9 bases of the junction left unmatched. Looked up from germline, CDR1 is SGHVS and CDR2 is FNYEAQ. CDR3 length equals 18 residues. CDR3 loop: CASSLGRQGRSSYNEQFF. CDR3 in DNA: TGTGCCAGCAGCTTAGGTCGACAGGGACGGTCCTCCTACAATGAGCAGTTCTTC.

The CDR3 sequence is CASSPMTGSYEQYF. The CDR3 DNA is TGTGCCAGCAGCCCTATGACAGGGTCCTACGAGCAGTACTTC. V gene TRBV9 combines with J gene TRBJ2-7; TRBD1 aligns across 7 bases. In germline, CDR1 is SGDLS, CDR2 YYNGEE. V was pared by 4 bases and J by 1 base, with 5 bases of the junction left unmatched. The CDR3 is made up of 14 amino acids.

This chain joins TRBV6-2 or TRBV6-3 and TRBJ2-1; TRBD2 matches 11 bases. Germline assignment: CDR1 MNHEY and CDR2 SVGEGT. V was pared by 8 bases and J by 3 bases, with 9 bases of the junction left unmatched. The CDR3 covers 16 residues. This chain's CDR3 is CASRRLGLADYNEQFF. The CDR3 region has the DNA TGTGCCAGCCGCCGGCTGGGACTAGCGGACTACAATGAGCAGTTCTTC.

CDR3 DNA: TGCGCCAGCAGTGAGGGGCGGGGGGCTGAGACCCAGTACTTC. It is translated as CASSEGRGAETQYF. The J gene is TRBJ2-5, the V gene TRBV10-2; TRBD2 matches 8 bases. V lost 2 bases and J lost 5; bases outside the gene matches: 4. The length of the CDR3 is 14 residues. Germline CDR1 is WSHSY and CDR2 is SAAADI.

The CDR3 DNA reads TGTGCCAGTAGTATAATCAGGGGTGGAGATACGCAGTATTTT. Protein sequence: CASSIIRGGDTQYF. V gene TRBV19 combines with J gene TRBJ2-3, with a possible D match to TRBD1 (6 bases). In germline, CDR1 is LNHDA, CDR2 SQIVND (reference sequence). CDR3 length: 14 amino acids. Trimming cost V 2 bases and J 5 bases, with 11 bases left between them.

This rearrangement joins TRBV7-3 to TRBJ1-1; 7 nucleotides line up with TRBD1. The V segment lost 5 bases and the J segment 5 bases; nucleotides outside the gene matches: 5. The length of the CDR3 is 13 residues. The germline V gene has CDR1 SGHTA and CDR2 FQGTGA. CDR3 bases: TGTGCCAGCAGCCCCTCAGGGGGTACTGAAGCTTTCTTT. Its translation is CASSPSGGTEAFF.

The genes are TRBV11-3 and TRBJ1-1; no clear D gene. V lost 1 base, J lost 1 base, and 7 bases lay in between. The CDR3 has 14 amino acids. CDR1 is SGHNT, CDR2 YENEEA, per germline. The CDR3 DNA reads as TGTGCCAGCAGCTTAGGCCCATCGAACACTGAAGCTTTCTTT. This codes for CASSLGPSNTEAFF.

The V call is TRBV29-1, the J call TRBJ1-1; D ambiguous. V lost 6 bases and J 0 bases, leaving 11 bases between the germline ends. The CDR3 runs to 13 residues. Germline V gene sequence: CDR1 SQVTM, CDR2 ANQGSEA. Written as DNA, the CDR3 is TGCAGCGTATCTGAGGCACTGAACACTGAAGCTTTCTTT. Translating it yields CSVSEALNTEAFF.

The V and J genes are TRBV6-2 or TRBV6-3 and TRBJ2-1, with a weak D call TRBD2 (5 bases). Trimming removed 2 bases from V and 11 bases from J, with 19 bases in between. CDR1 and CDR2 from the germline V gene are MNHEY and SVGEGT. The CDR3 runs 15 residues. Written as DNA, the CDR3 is TGTGCCAGCAGTTACCACAACACCGATCGGGGAAAGCAGTTCTTC. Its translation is CASSYHNTDRGKQFF.

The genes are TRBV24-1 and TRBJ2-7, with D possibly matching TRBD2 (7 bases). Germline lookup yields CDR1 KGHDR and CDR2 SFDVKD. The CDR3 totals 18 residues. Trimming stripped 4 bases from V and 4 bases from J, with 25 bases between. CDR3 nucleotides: TGTGCCACCAGTGAGCCGGGGAGGGGGACCCATAAACCTTACGAGCAGTACTTC. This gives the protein CATSEPGRGTHKPYEQYF.

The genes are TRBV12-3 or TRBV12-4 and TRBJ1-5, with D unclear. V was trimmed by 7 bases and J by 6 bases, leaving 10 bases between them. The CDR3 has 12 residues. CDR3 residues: CASTLMGQPQHF. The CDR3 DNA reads TGTGCCAGCACCCTTATGGGTCAGCCCCAGCATTTT.

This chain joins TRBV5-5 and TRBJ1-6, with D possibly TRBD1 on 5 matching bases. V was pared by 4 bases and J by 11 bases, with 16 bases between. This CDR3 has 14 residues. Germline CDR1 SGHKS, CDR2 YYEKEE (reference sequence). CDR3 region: CASSPRGQEPPLHF. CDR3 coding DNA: TGTGCCAGCAGCCCAAGGGGTCAAGAACCACCCCTCCACTTT.

The CDR3: CASRRKPAGTDTQYF. Here the CDR3 DNA reads TGTGCCAGTAGAAGGAAACCCGCAGGCACAGATACGCAGTATTTT. The chain uses TRBV19 and TRBJ2-3; D call uncertain. This CDR3 has 15 residues. Germline V lookup: CDR1 LNHDA, CDR2 SQIVND (reference sequence). V lost 6 bases and J 1 base, leaving 14 bases between the germline ends.

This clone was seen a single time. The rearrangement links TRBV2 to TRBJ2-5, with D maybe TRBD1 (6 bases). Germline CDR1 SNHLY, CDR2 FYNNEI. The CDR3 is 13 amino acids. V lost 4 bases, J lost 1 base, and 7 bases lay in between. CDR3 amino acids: CASSAGAQETQYF. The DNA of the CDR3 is TGTGCCAGCAGTGCAGGGGCCCAAGAGACCCAGTACTTC.

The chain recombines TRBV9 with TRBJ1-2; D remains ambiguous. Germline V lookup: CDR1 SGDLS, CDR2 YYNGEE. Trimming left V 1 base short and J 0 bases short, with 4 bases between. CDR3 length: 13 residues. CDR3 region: CASSVSPNYGYTF. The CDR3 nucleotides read TGTGCCAGCAGCGTAAGTCCTAACTATGGCTACACCTTC.

This CDR3 is CASSLVTDYNEQFF. DNA of the CDR3: TGTGCCAGCAGCTTAGTTACCGATTACAATGAGCAGTTCTTC. The rearrangement links TRBV7-2 to TRBJ2-1; D gene uncertain. V gave up 1 base and J gave up 4 bases, with 8 bases separating them. The CDR3 extends over 14 amino acids. Germline values: CDR1 SGHTA, CDR2 FQGNSA.

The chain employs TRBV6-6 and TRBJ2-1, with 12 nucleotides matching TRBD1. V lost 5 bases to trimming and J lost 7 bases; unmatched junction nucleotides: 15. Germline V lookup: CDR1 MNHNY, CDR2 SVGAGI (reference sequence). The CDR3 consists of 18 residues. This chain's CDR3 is CASSRTPAGTGGGNEQFF. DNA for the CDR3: TGTGCCAGCAGTCGAACGCCGGCGGGGACAGGGGGCGGAAATGAGCAGTTCTTC.

The CDR3, as DNA: TGTGCCAGCAGCTTAGGAGGGTACGCCACTGAAGCTTTCTTT. Protein product: CASSLGGYATEAFF. The chain uses TRBV7-2 and TRBJ1-1, with D unclear. V gave up 1 base and J gave up 4 bases, with 10 bases separating them. Germline V gene sequence: CDR1 SGHTA, CDR2 FQGNSA. The CDR3 runs to 14 residues. Full variable domain (remainder filled in from reference TRBV7-2 and TRBJ1-1): GAGVSQSPSNKVTEKGKDVELRCDPISGHTALYWYRQSLGQGLEFLIYFQGNSAPDKSGLPSDRFSAERTGGSVSTLTIQRTQQEDSAVYLCASSLGGYATEAFFGQGTRLTVV.

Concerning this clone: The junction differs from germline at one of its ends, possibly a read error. The CDR3 here is CASSSGLAGAEQFF. DNA for the CDR3: TGTGCTAGCAGCTCGGGACTAGCGGGGGCCGAGCAGTTCTTC. The rearrangement links TRBV7-7 to TRBJ2-1; 14 positions match TRBD2. Germline values: CDR1 SSHAT, CDR2 FNYEAQ (reference sequence). This CDR3 contains 14 residues.

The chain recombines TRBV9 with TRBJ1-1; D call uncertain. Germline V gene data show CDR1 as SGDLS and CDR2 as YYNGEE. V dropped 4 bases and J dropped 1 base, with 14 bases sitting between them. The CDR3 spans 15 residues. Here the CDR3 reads CASSLNVDPNTEAFF. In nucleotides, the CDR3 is TGTGCCAGCAGCTTAAATGTGGATCCGAACACTGAAGCTTTCTTT.

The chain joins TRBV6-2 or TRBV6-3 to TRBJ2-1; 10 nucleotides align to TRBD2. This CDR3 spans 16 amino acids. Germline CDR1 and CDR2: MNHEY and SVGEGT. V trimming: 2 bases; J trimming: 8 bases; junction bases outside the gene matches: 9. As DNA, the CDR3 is TGTGCCAGCAGTTACGTAGAAGCGGGGGGGCACTATGAGCAGTTCTTC. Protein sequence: CASSYVEAGGHYEQFF.

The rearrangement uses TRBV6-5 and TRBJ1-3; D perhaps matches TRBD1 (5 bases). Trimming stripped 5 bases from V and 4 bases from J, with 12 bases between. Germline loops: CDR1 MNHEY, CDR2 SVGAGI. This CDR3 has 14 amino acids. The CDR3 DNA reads TGTGCCAGCAGTCCCCCAGGGATCGGAAACACCATATATTTT. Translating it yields CASSPPGIGNTIYF.

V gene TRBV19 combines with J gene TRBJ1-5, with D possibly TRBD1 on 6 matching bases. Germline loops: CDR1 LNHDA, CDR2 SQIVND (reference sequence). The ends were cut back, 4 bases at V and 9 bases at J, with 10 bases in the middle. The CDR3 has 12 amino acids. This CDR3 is CASSSGQLPQHF. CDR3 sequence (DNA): TGTGCCAGTAGTAGCGGACAGCTGCCCCAGCATTTT. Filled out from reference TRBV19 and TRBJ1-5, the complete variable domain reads DGGITQSPKYLFRKEGQNVTLSCEQNLNHDAMYWYRQDPGQGLRLIYYSQIVNDFQKGDIAEGYSVSREKKESFPLTVTSAQKNPTAFYLCASSSGQLPQHFGDGTRLSIL.